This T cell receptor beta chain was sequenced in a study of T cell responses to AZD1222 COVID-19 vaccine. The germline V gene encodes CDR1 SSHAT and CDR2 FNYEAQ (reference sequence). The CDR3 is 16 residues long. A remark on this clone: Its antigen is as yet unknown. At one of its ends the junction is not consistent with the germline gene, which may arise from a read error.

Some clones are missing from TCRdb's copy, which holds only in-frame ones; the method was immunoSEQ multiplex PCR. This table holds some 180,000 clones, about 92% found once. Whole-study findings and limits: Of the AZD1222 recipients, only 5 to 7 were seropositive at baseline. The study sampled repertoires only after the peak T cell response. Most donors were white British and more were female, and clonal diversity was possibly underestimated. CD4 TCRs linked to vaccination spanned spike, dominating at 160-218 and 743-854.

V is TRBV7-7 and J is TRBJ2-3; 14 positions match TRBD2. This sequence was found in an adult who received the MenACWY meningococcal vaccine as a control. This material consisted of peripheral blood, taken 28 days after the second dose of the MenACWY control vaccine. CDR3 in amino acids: CASSSGTSGSPDTQYF. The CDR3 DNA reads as TGTGCTAGCAGCTCGGGGACTAGCGGGAGTCCAGATACGCAGTATTTT.